This T cell receptor (beta chain) was captured by sequencing in a study of control samples from healthy donors and cancer patients. Using immunoSEQ multiplex PCR, the repertoire was profiled, and TCRdb retains in-frame clones only, with some absent. This sample carries about 170,000 clones, 91% of them seen once, and the ten largest clones take roughly 2.1%. The sequence came from a woman between 40 and 50 years old in good health. Sequenced: blood.

This CDR3 reads CASRSRGDLNYGYTF. The CDR3 region has the DNA TGTGCCAGCAGGTCCAGAGGGGATCTTAACTATGGCTACACCTTC. The chain employs TRBV7-9 and TRBJ1-2, with D perhaps matching TRBD1 (5 bases). The CDR3 totals 15 residues. The germline gives CDR1 SEHNR, CDR2 FQNEAQ (reference sequence). Trimming pared 6 bases from V and 1 base from J, leaving 15 bases between.